This T cell receptor beta chain was sequenced in a study of blood T cell repertoires in COVID-19. Germline V lookup: CDR1 WSHSY, CDR2 SAAADI. V dropped 6 bases and J dropped 5; count of bases not matched to a gene: 6. This CDR3 region has 14 residues. The method was immunoSEQ multiplex PCR; TCRdb's version includes in-frame clones alone and lacks a portion of them. In the table there are 210,000 or so clones, approximately 90% of which are singletons. Sequenced: peripheral blood. The clonotype was recovered from a man aged 25 to 45 with acute or convalescent COVID-19. This sequence joins TRBV10-2 and TRBJ2-5; 10 bases map to TRBD2. Here the CDR3 reads CASRQAGGRETQYF. CDR3 bases: TGCGCCAGCAGGCAAGCGGGGGGGCGGGAGACCCAGTACTTC.